These 18 T cell receptor beta chains share one sample of origin, sequenced in a study of beta chain features in type 1 diabetes. All of the isolated RNA was reverse transcribed, so expressed TCRB transcripts were sequenced. Clones were sequenced by immunoSEQ multiplex PCR, and TCRdb holds only the in-frame ones, with some missing. The sample carries roughly 400,000 clones, approximately 15% recorded once. Input material: naive CD4+ T cells from blood. All receptors derive from a man aged 25 to 40 in good health.

The rearrangement links TRBV11-3 to TRBJ2-6, with D unclear. Germline CDR1 and CDR2: SGHNT and YENEEA. This CDR3 spans 13 amino acids. V was pared by 1 base and J by 2 bases, with 0 bases between. The CDR3 nucleotides read TGTGCCAGCAGCTTAGCTGGGGCCAACGTCCTGACTTTC. Protein product: CASSLAGANVLTF.

This clone showed up just a few times. The V call is TRBV2, the J call TRBJ2-3; a weak D match, TRBD1 (6 bases). The germline V gene has CDR1 SNHLY and CDR2 FYNNEI. The CDR3 consists of 15 residues. Trimming cost V 7 bases and J 5 bases, with 19 bases left between them. Here the CDR3 DNA reads TGTGCCAGCACCGACGGGACAACTCAGGGAGATACGCAGTATTTT. Translation: CASTDGTTQGDTQYF.

The chain couples TRBV7-2 to TRBJ2-2; D call uncertain. Germline CDR1 SGHTA, CDR2 FQGNSA. This CDR3 spans 13 amino acids. The V gene lost 3 bases and the J gene lost 6 bases, with 8 bases spanning the gap. CDR3 amino acids: CASSFQKAGELFF. The CDR3 DNA reads as TGTGCCAGCAGCTTCCAAAAGGCCGGGGAGCTGTTTTTT.

This clone was seen a handful of times. This chain connects TRBV19 to TRBJ1-2, with 11 bases fitting TRBD1. Germline loops: CDR1 LNHDA, CDR2 SQIVND (reference sequence). The CDR3 has 15 residues. V trimming: 9 bases; J trimming: 2 bases; junction bases outside the gene matches: 8. The CDR3, as DNA: TGTGCCAGCCGGGACAGGGGGTCGCCGAACTATGGCTACACCTTC. It is translated as CASRDRGSPNYGYTF.

As for this clone: The sample has other DNA sequences that encode this CDR3 too. The rearrangement uses TRBV4-3 and TRBJ2-5, with D tentatively TRBD1 (5 bases). V was cut by 4 bases and J by 4 bases, with 13 bases left in between. Germline V gene data show CDR1 as LGHNA and CDR2 as YSLEER. The CDR3 is made up of 14 amino acids. The CDR3 region is CASSRRGQGETQYF. In DNA form, the CDR3 reads TGCGCCAGCAGCCGTAGGGGCCAGGGAGAGACCCAGTACTTC.

This clone was counted only a few times. The chain recombines TRBV29-1 with TRBJ2-7, with a weak D call TRBD1 (5 bases). Per the germline V gene, CDR1 is SQVTM and CDR2 is ANQGSEA. The CDR3 is 14 residues long. V was shortened by 7 bases and J by 3 bases, with 19 bases between the two germline ends. CDR3 nucleotide sequence: TGCAGCGGTGAGCGCGGACACCTGCTCTACGAGCAGTACGTC. It is translated as CSGERGHLLYEQYV.

DNA for the CDR3: TGTGCCAGCAGGGACCCGGGACAGGGAAAAGAGACCCAGTACTTC. This translates into CASRDPGQGKETQYF. The chain links TRBV28 to TRBJ2-5; 9 bases line up with TRBD1. Germline V lookup: CDR1 MDHEN, CDR2 SYDVKM. The CDR3 runs 15 residues. With V trimmed by 6 bases and J by 3 bases, 8 bases remained unmatched.

This clone showed up just a few times. The J gene is TRBJ1-3, the V gene TRBV30; TRBD1 agrees at 7 bases. The CDR3 length is 15 residues. V shed 3 bases and J 4 bases; nucleotides not matched to a gene: 9. CDR1 is GTSNPN, CDR2 SVGIG, per germline (reference sequence). DNA for the CDR3: TGTGCCTGGAGAGGCGGCAGGGGGGTCGGAAACACCATATATTTT. The encoded protein is CAWRGGRGVGNTIYF.

The CDR3 loop is CASRDNNYGYTF. For the CDR3, the DNA is TGTGCCAGCCGGGACAATAACTATGGCTACACCTTC. This chain links TRBV2 with TRBJ1-2, with D tentatively TRBD1 (6 bases). Per the germline V gene, CDR1 is SNHLY and CDR2 is FYNNEI. Trimming pared 8 bases from V and 1 base from J, leaving 8 bases between. This CDR3 spans 12 amino acids.

This chain connects TRBV4-1 to TRBJ2-7; perhaps TRBD1 as D (5 bases). Germline V gene data show CDR1 as MGHRA and CDR2 as YSYEKL. The V end lost 5 bases, the J end lost 4 bases, and 24 bases lay between the germline ends. The CDR3 sequence is 17 residues long. CDR3 sequence: CASSSSDGSRAIYEQYF. DNA for the CDR3: TGCGCCAGCAGCTCAAGCGACGGGTCCAGGGCCATATACGAGCAGTACTTC.

There are a few counts of this clone. The chain links TRBV4-3 to TRBJ1-6; TRBD1 matches 7 bases. CDR3 size: 17 residues. V trimming: 2 bases; J trimming: 7 bases; junction bases outside the gene matches: 11. In germline, CDR1 is LGHNA, CDR2 YSLEER. In DNA form, the CDR3 reads TGCGCCAGCAGCCAAATGCTCGCAGGGGGTCGAAATTCACCCCTCCACTTT. This encodes CASSQMLAGGRNSPLHF.

This clone showed up just a few times. V usage is TRBV19 and J usage is TRBJ1-1; maybe TRBD1 (6 bases). Trimming took off 10 bases at V and 8 bases at J, with 17 bases between the two ends. The V gene's germline CDR1 is LNHDA and CDR2 SQIVND (reference sequence). CDR3 length equals 12 residues. CDR3 nucleotides: TGTGCCATCCAACAGGGTCGCTTGGAAGCTTTCTTT. Its translation: CAIQQGRLEAFF.

The genes are TRBV27 and TRBJ2-3, with TRBD2 matching over 12 bases. Germline V lookup: CDR1 MNHEY, CDR2 SMNVEV (reference sequence). The trim removed 6 bases at V and 1 base at J, leaving 8 bases unmatched. The CDR3 is 17 amino acids. The CDR3 sequence is CASSDPSGRAGTDTQYF. The CDR3 DNA reads as TGTGCCAGCAGCGACCCTAGCGGGAGGGCCGGCACAGATACGCAGTATTTT.

The chain recombines TRBV15 with TRBJ2-3; 12 nucleotides agree with TRBD1. CDR1 and CDR2 from the germline V gene are LNHNV and YYDKDF (reference sequence). This CDR3 comprises 16 residues. The trim removed 1 base at V and 5 bases at J, leaving 4 bases unmatched. This CDR3 is CATSRVGQGAQDTQYF. The CDR3 DNA reads TGTGCCACCAGCAGAGTGGGACAGGGGGCCCAAGATACGCAGTATTTT.

In this sample, this clone turned up a few times. The genes are TRBV7-2 and TRBJ1-2, with 9 bases identical to TRBD1. The length of the CDR3 is 13 residues. V dropped 7 bases and J dropped 7; count of bases not matched to a gene: 7. Germline values: CDR1 SGHTA, CDR2 FQGNSA. CDR3 in DNA: TGTGCCAGCAACTTCGGGACAGGGTCTGGCTACACCTTC. Protein product: CASNFGTGSGYTF.

The V and J genes are TRBV30 and TRBJ2-7; D gene ambiguous. V gave up 0 bases and J gave up 6 bases, with 9 bases separating them. The CDR3 length is 12 residues. Germline values: CDR1 GTSNPN, CDR2 SVGIG (reference sequence). CDR3 nucleotide sequence: TGTGCCTGGAGTGTGGGGTGGGGCGAGCAGTACGTC. The encoded protein is CAWSVGWGEQYV.

This clone was found a few times. This chain joins TRBV18 and TRBJ1-1, with D possibly TRBD1 on 5 matching bases. V lost 6 bases, J lost 4 bases, and 24 bases lay in between. The germline gives CDR1 KGHSH, CDR2 LQKENI. CDR3 length equals 17 residues. The CDR3 sequence: CASSPYQGSRVTTEAFF. As DNA, the CDR3 is TGTGCCAGCTCGCCGTATCAGGGAAGTAGGGTGACCACTGAAGCTTTCTTT. The full variable domain, with the rest looked up from reference TRBV18 and TRBJ1-1, is NAGVMQNPRHLVRRRGQEARLRCSPMKGHSHVYWYRQLPEEGLKFMVYLQKENIIDESGMPKERFSAEFPKEGPSILRIQQVVRGDSAAYFCASSPYQGSRVTTEAFFGQGTRLTVV.

This clone was counted only a few times. The chain carries TRBV10-3 and TRBJ2-3; 11 bases line up with TRBD1. CDR3 length equals 16 residues. The junction had 6 bases not matched to a gene; V was cut back by 5 bases and J by 2 bases. Germline V gene sequence: CDR1 ENHRY, CDR2 SYGVKD. The CDR3 DNA sequence: TGTGCCATCAGTCCCGGACAGGGGGCGGACACAGATACGCAGTATTTT. It specifies CAISPGQGADTDTQYF.